A selection of T cell receptor beta chains follows, all from one sample in a study of T-cell reconstitution after alpha-beta-depleted transplantation in children. A single record per CDR3 protein comes from TCRdb applying MiXCR to the PCR reads. In the table there are some 830,000 distinct CDR3 sequences, around 15% of which are singletons. This sample comprised PBMCs, mostly from graft donor cells, obtained 360 days after TCRalphabeta/CD19-depleted stem cell transplant. The receptor set was obtained from a male patient aged 10 to 17 who had a stem cell transplant for acute lymphoblastic leukemia, so the T cells may come from the graft donor. Each CDR3 is given with its conserved first and last residue. Fields, in order: clone size, D gene, V gene, J gene, CDR3 DNA, CDR3 protein. D genes are given only for firm matches. Clone size appears in some rows only: once, few, many, or a class for an expanded clone.

abundance: few
d_gene: TRBD2
v_gene: TRBV24-1
j_gene: TRBJ2-1
CDR3nt: TGTGCCACCAGTGATGCCGGGACTAGCGGCTACAATGAGCAGTTCTTC
CDR3aa: CATSDAGTSGYNEQFF

abundance: .
d_gene: TRBD2
v_gene: TRBV24-1
j_gene: TRBJ2-1
CDR3nt: TGTGCCACCCCTGATATGACTAGCGGTTCTAGGAATGAGCAGTTCTTC
CDR3aa: CATPDMTSGSRNEQFF

abundance: .
d_gene: .
v_gene: TRBV5-6
j_gene: TRBJ1-2
CDR3nt: TGTGCCAGCAGCTTCAGAGGGATAGGCTATGGCTACACCTTC
CDR3aa: CASSFRGIGYGYTF

abundance: .
d_gene: .
v_gene: TRBV6-1
j_gene: TRBJ2-7
CDR3nt: TGTGCCAGCAGTGAGGCAGCGTTCAACGAGCAGTACTTC
CDR3aa: CASSEAAFNEQYF

abundance: .
d_gene: TRBD2
v_gene: TRBV5-1
j_gene: TRBJ2-1
CDR3nt: TGCGCCAGCAGCGAGGGACTAGCGGGAGGGCCGCTCCATGAGCAGTTCTTC
CDR3aa: CASSEGLAGGPLHEQFF

abundance: few
d_gene: TRBD1
v_gene: TRBV5-1
j_gene: TRBJ2-2
CDR3nt: TGCGCCAGCAGCTTGGGCCTAAAAGGGGGCACCAACACCGGGGAGCTGTTTTTT
CDR3aa: CASSLGLKGGTNTGELFF

abundance: .
d_gene: .
v_gene: TRBV12-3/TRBV12-4
j_gene: TRBJ1-1
CDR3nt: TGTGCCAGCAGTTCCCGGGGGAGGGGGATGGGCTACACTGAAGCTTTCTTT
CDR3aa: CASSSRGRGMGYTEAFF

abundance: few
d_gene: TRBD1
v_gene: TRBV20-1
j_gene: TRBJ2-5
CDR3nt: TGCAGTGCCCAGGACTGGACAGGGGAGGAGACCCAGTACTTC
CDR3aa: CSAQDWTGEETQYF

abundance: .
d_gene: .
v_gene: TRBV27
j_gene: TRBJ2-3
CDR3nt: TGTGCCAGCAGTTTACTTTTTGGAGGGGTGGAAGATACGCAGTATTTT
CDR3aa: CASSLLFGGVEDTQYF

abundance: .
d_gene: .
v_gene: TRBV2
j_gene: TRBJ2-3
CDR3nt: TGTGCCAGCAAAAAGTTGGGGGTGCGCACAGATACGCAGTATTTT
CDR3aa: CASKKLGVRTDTQYF

abundance: few
d_gene: TRBD1
v_gene: TRBV3-1
j_gene: TRBJ2-5
CDR3nt: TGTGCCAGCAGCCAAGAGGGGGGTCCGTATTCAGGGGGCTACCAAGAGACCCAGTACTTC
CDR3aa: CASSQEGGPYSGGYQETQYF